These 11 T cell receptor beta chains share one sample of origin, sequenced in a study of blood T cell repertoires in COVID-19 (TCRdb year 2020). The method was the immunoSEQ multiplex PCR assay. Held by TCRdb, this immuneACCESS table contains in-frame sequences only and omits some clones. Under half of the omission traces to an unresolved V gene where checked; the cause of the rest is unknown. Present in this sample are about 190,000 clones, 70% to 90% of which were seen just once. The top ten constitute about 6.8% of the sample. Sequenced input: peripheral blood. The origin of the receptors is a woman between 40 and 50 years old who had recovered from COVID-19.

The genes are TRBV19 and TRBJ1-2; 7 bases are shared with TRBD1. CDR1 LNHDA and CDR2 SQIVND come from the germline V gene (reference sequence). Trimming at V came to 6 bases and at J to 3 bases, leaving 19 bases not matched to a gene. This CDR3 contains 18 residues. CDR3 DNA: TGTGCCAGTAGCAAACTCCCCTACCGGGACAGCAAGGACTATGGCTACACCTTC. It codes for CASSKLPYRDSKDYGYTF. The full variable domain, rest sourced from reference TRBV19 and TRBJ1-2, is DGGITQSPKYLFRKEGQNVTLSCEQNLNHDAMYWYRQDPGQGLRLIYYSQIVNDFQKGDIAEGYSVSREKKESFPLTVTSAQKNPTAFYLCASSKLPYRDSKDYGYTFGSGTRLTVV.

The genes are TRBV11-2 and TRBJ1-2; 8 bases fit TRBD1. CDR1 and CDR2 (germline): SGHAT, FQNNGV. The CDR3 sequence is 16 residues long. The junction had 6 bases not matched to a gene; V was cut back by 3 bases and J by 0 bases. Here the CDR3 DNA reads TGTGCCAGCAGCTTTCAGGGGGCGAAAACTAACTATGGCTACACCTTC. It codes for CASSFQGAKTNYGYTF.

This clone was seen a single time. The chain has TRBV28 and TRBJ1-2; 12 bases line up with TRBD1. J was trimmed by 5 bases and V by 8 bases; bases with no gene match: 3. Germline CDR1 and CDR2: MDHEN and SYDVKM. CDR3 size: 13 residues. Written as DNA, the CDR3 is TGTGCCAGCTGGGGACAGGGGGCTTATGGCTACACCTTC. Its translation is CASWGQGAYGYTF.

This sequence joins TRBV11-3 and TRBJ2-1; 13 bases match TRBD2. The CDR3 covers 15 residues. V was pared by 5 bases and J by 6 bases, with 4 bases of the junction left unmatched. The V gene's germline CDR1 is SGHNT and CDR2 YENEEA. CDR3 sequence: CASSEGTSGTNEQFF. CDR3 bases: TGTGCCAGCAGCGAAGGGACTAGCGGGACCAATGAGCAGTTCTTC.

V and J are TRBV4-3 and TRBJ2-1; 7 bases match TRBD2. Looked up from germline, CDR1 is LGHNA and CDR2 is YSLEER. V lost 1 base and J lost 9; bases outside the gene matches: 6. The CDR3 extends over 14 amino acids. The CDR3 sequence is CASSQAGGSIEQFF. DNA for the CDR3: TGCGCCAGCAGCCAAGCGGGGGGTTCCATTGAGCAGTTCTTC.

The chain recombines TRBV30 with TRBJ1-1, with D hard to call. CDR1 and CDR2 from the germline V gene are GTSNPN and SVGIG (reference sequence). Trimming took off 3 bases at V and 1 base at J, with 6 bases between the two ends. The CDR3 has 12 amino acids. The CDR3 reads CAWRAQNTEAFF. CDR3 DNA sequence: TGTGCCTGGAGGGCACAGAACACTGAAGCTTTCTTT.

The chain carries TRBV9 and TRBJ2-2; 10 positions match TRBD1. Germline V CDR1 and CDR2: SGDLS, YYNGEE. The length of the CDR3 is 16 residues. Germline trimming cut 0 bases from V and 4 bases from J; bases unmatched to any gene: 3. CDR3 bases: TGTGCCAGCAGCGTAGACGGACAGGGGGTCACCGGGGAGCTGTTTTTT. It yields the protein CASSVDGQGVTGELFF. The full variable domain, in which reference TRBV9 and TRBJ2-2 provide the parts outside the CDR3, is DSGVTQTPKHLITATGQRVTLRCSPRSGDLSVYWYQQSLDQGLQFLIQYYNGEERAKGNILERFSAQQFPDLHSELNLSSLELGDSALYFCASSVDGQGVTGELFFGEGSRLTVL.

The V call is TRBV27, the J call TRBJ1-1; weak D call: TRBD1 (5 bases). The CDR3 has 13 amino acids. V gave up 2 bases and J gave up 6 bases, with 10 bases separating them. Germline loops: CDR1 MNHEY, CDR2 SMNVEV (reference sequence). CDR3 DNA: TGTGCCAGCAGTTTAAGGGGCCAGTCTGAAGCTTTCTTT. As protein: CASSLRGQSEAFF.

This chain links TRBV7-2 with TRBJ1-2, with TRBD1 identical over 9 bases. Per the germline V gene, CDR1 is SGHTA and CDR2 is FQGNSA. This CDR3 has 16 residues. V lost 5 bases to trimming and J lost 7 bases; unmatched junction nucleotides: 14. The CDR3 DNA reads TGTGCCAGCAGCCCGAAATCCGGGACAGGGACTTTTGGCTACACCTTC. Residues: CASSPKSGTGTFGYTF.

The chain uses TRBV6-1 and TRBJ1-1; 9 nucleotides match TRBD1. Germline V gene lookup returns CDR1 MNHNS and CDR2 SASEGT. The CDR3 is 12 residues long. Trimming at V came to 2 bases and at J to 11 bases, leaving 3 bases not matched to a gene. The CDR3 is CASSETGGAAFF. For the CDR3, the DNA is TGTGCCAGCAGTGAAACAGGGGGCGCGGCTTTCTTT.

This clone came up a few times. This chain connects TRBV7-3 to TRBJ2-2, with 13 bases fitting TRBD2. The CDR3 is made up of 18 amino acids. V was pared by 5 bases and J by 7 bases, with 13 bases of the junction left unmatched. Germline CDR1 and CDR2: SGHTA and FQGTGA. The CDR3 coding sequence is TGTGCCAGCAGCCTACCGGGACTAGCGGGGACTAAGGACGGGGAGCTGTTTTTT. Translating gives CASSLPGLAGTKDGELFF.